This TCR beta chain was recovered during a study of T cells in Graves' hyperthyroidism and ophthalmopathy. Points from the study as a whole: Most thyroid clonotypes that were expanded above 0.001 also turned up in blood.

Over 18 months, lack of ophthalmopathy progression marked Graves' hyperthyroidism as stable. The investigators amplified TCR beta CDR3 regions from RNA transcripts. The HTBI primer set was used in a first-round RT-PCR of the TCR CDR3. TCRdb recomputed calls from the multiplex PCR reads with MiXCR, one row per CDR3 protein. This sample carries approximately 560,000 distinct CDR3 sequences, 15% to 19% of them seen once, and the ten largest clones take roughly 7.3%. Points on this clonotype: Its antigen is unidentified.

Sequenced sample: blood. The clonotype originates from a woman aged 25-40 years with Graves' hyperthyroidism.

This chain's CDR3 is CASSERGFSEKLFF. The CDR3, as DNA: TGTGCCAGCAGTGAACGGGGGTTCTCTGAAAAACTGTTTTTT. This chain joins TRBV6-1 and TRBJ1-4; possibly TRBD1 for D (5 bases). CDR1 and CDR2 from the germline V gene are MNHNS and SASEGT. The V gene lost 2 bases and the J gene lost 7 bases, with 11 bases spanning the gap. CDR3 length equals 14 residues.